This T cell receptor beta chain was captured by sequencing in a study of OX40 agonist ivuxolimab in advanced cancers. Study as a whole: In three patients, partial responses were observed, one with hepatocellular carcinoma and two with cutaneous melanoma. Study-wide points: Some of the lowest clonal expansion was seen in partial responders at 0.1-3.0 mg/kg.

The repertoire was sequenced with immunoSEQ multiplex PCR; TCRdb's copy has only in-frame clones and lacks some. The sample comprises 99,000 or so clones, 95% to 96% of which are singletons, and about 2% rests with the top ten. In the case of this clone: Its antigen is unidentified.

CDR3 length equals 13 residues. V lost 7 bases, J lost 4 bases, and 13 bases lay in between. The germline gives CDR1 SEHNR, CDR2 FQNEAQ (reference sequence). Sample: CD4+ or CD8+ T cells sorted from blood, taken in a trial of the OX40 agonist ivuxolimab. This chain connects TRBV7-9 to TRBJ2-5; tentatively, D is TRBD1 (7 bases). The clonotype comes from an adult with an advanced solid tumor such as melanoma, head and neck, liver or kidney cancer. CDR3 in DNA: TGTGCCAGCAACCAGGGGGGATCAGAGACCCAGTACTTC. This codes for CASNQGGSETQYF.